This passage covers 5 T cell receptor beta chains from one sample sequenced in a study of blood T cell repertoires in COVID-19. Measured with immunoSEQ multiplex PCR; TCRdb has only the in-frame clones, and not every one. The sample has over 350,000 clones, approximately 90% seen once; the top ten hold roughly 4%. Specimen: peripheral blood. Source of these receptors: a woman aged 25 to 39 with acute or convalescent COVID-19.

The chain is built from TRBV28 and TRBJ2-7, with D possibly matching TRBD2 (6 bases). The V end was cut by 1 base, the J end by 2 bases, with 9 bases between. CDR3 length: 14 residues. Germline V CDR1 and CDR2: MDHEN, SYDVKM. CDR3 DNA: TGTGCCAGCAGTTTATTCGGGGGACCCTACGAGCAGTACTTC. It encodes CASSLFGGPYEQYF.

The chain combines TRBV3-1 (or the pseudogene TRBV3-2) with TRBJ1-2; D call uncertain. This CDR3 region has 15 residues. V was shortened by 0 bases and J by 2 bases, with 10 bases between the two germline ends. Germline V lookup: CDR1 LGHDT, CDR2 YNNKEL (reference sequence). This chain's CDR3 is CASSQDTLANYGYTF. DNA of the CDR3: TGTGCCAGCAGCCAAGATACTCTCGCCAACTATGGCTACACCTTC.

This clone was detected only once. This sequence joins TRBV30 and TRBJ2-2, with TRBD1 matching 8 bases. Trimming at V came to 7 bases and at J to 1 base, leaving 5 bases not matched to a gene. There are 14 residues in the CDR3. CDR1 and CDR2 (germline): GTSNPN, SVGIG (reference sequence). The CDR3 loop reads CASPGTGNTGELFF. CDR3 in DNA: TGTGCCTCCCCCGGGACAGGGAACACCGGGGAGCTGTTTTTT. Full variable domain (remainder filled in from reference TRBV30 and TRBJ2-2): SQTIHQWPATLVQPVGSPLSLECTVEGTSNPNLYWYRQAAGRGLQLLFYSVGIGQISSEVPQNLSASRPQDRQFILSSKKLLLSDSGFYLCASPGTGNTGELFFGEGSRLTVL.

The rearrangement links TRBV4-1 to TRBJ1-5, with 8 bases matching TRBD1. Germline CDR1 and CDR2: MGHRA and YSYEKL. CDR3 length equals 15 residues. The V and J ends lost 1 base and 3 bases, in that order; junction bases with no gene match: 2. The CDR3 sequence is CASSQGQGNNQPQHF. The CDR3 DNA follows: TGCGCCAGCAGCCAAGGACAGGGGAACAATCAGCCCCAGCATTTT.

The chain is built from TRBV11-2 and TRBJ2-2; 7 bases line up with TRBD1. From germline, CDR1 is SGHAT and CDR2 FQNNGV. The CDR3 runs to 16 residues. Unmatched junction bases numbered 5, after V lost 4 bases and J lost 0 bases. The DNA of the CDR3 is TGTGCCAGCAGCTCCCAGACAGGGTCGAACACCGGGGAGCTGTTTTTT. Protein product: CASSSQTGSNTGELFF.